The text below deals with one T cell receptor beta chain. No antigen is known for it. This sample's time point: newly diagnosed GD, antithyroid drugs for less than 3 months. Isolated PBMC RNA provided the starting material for the TCR library. V dropped 4 bases and J dropped 4 bases, with 16 bases sitting between them. The CDR3 is made up of 16 amino acids. This entry comes from a study of regulatory T cells in long-lasting Graves disease. The wider study: Graves' cases, newly diagnosed, had used antithyroid drugs under 3 months. Study-wide findings and caveats: Newly diagnosed disease favored TRBV20-1 and TRBJ2-1 over persistent disease. Among the persistent patients, 2,741 public clonotypes were shared, more than the approximately 970 shared among new patients.

Construction of the TCR beta libraries employed iRepertoire HTBI primers in conjunction with Arm-PCR of CDR3 regions. In TCRdb, the multiplex PCR reads were re-called with MiXCR into one record per CDR3 protein. The table includes 350,000 to 400,000 distinct CDR3 sequences, 15% to 17% detected once. This sequence originates from a female donor with Graves disease. The source material was peripheral blood mononuclear cells (PBMCs), sampled at new diagnosis, from a patient treated with antithyroid drugs. The V call is TRBV12-3 or TRBV12-4, the J call TRBJ2-2, with D possibly matching TRBD1 (7 bases). DNA for the CDR3: TGTGCCAGCAGTTCCCCCGGCCAGGGGGGCACCGGGGAGCTGTTTTTT. It translates to CASSSPGQGGTGELFF.